The TCR beta chain described here comes from a study of OX40 agonist ivuxolimab in advanced cancers. CDR3 length equals 14 residues. Trimming removed 8 bases at V and 0 bases at J, with 14 bases between. The germline gives CDR1 LNHNV, CDR2 YYDKDF (reference sequence). Generated by immunoSEQ multiplex PCR, the TCRdb table keeps only in-frame clones and is missing some. Here the sample spans about 59,000 clones, around 93% being singletons. The starting material was CD4+ or CD8+ T cells sorted from blood, obtained in a trial of the OX40 agonist ivuxolimab. The chain links TRBV15 to TRBJ2-7, with D tentatively TRBD2 (5 bases). The clonotype originates from an adult with an advanced solid tumor such as melanoma, head and neck, liver or kidney cancer. The chain's CDR3 is CATEGERSSYEQYF. CDR3 DNA sequence: TGTGCCACCGAGGGCGAGCGGAGCTCCTACGAGCAGTACTTC.